This is a list of T cell receptor beta chains from one sample in a study of CD8 T cells in Susac syndrome. TCRdb reprocessed the immunoSEQ multiplex PCR reads via MiXCR and lists one record per CDR3 protein. The sample has hundreds of thousands of distinct CDR3 sequences, about 96% seen once. What was sequenced was CD4+ T cells from PBMCs. Receptor source: a human donor with multiple sclerosis. CDR3s include the opening cysteine and the closing phenylalanine or tryptophan. D genes are given only for firm matches. Clone size, where shown, is once, few, many, or a class for clones that have expanded.

TRBD1,TRBV9,TRBJ1-4,-,CASSLRGGDSYEKLFF,TGTGCCAGCAGCCTCCGAGGTGGGGACAGTTATGAAAAACTGTTTTTT
-,TRBV18,TRBJ2-1,-,CASSPSGTENEQFF,TGTGCCAGCTCACCGTCCGGGACGGAGAATGAGCAGTTCTTC
-,TRBV5-1,TRBJ2-5,-,CASSSAESTSTQYF,TGCGCCAGCAGCTCAGCAGAATCTACCTCCACCCAGTACTTC
-,TRBV25-1,TRBJ1-4,-,CASSEPGWVEKLFF,TGTGCCAGCAGTGAACCAGGGTGGGTTGAAAAACTGTTTTTT
-,TRBV3-1,TRBJ1-3,-,CASSQGARTGNTIYF,TGTGCCAGCAGCCAAGGGGCGAGAACTGGAAACACCATATATTTT
-,TRBV27,TRBJ2-1,-,CASSLGSNNEQFF,TGTGCCAGCAGTTTAGGGTCTAACAATGAGCAGTTCTTC
-,TRBV29-1,TRBJ1-2,-,CSALDIHYGYTF,TGCAGCGCCCTGGACATACACTATGGCTACACCTTC
TRBD2,TRBV28,TRBJ2-3,once,CASSRLLAGVGAQYF,TGTGCCAGCAGCCGTCTCTTGGCGGGAGTTGGCGCGCAGTATTTT
-,TRBV18,TRBJ1-1,-,CATIRGTTNTEAFF,TGTGCCACAATCCGTGGGACAACGAACACTGAAGCTTTCTTT
-,TRBV20-1,TRBJ1-2,-,CSASTQNYGYTF,TGCAGTGCTAGTACCCAGAACTATGGCTACACCTTC
TRBD2,TRBV15,TRBJ2-7,-,CATSPQGLAPSEQYF,TGTGCCACCAGCCCACAGGGACTAGCGCCTTCCGAGCAGTACTTC
-,TRBV12-3/TRBV12-4,TRBJ2-4,-,CASSPGGAGVGNIQYF,TGTGCCAGCAGTCCTGGCGGCGCAGGGGTCGGAAACATTCAGTACTTC
-,TRBV2,TRBJ2-1,-,CASSRPPKSYNEQFF,TGTGCCAGCAGCCGACCTCCTAAATCCTACAATGAGCAGTTCTTC
-,TRBV20-1,TRBJ2-3,-,CSLSLTDTQYF,TGCAGTCTAAGCCTTACAGATACGCAGTATTTT
-,TRBV11-2,TRBJ2-3,-,CASSLAPGRTDTQYF,TGTGCCAGCAGCTTAGCCCCGGGCAGAACAGATACGCAGTATTTT
-,TRBV2,TRBJ2-1,-,CASGREQSEQFF,TGTGCCAGCGGACGGGAACAGTCTGAGCAGTTCTTC
TRBD1,TRBV4-1,TRBJ2-3,once,CASSLAGTGVSTDTQYF,TGCGCCAGCAGCCTTGCAGGGACAGGGGTTAGCACAGATACGCAGTATTTT
-,TRBV10-1,TRBJ2-7,-,CASMAGIYYEQYF,TGCGCCAGCATGGCAGGGATATACTACGAGCAGTACTTC
TRBD2,TRBV29-1,TRBJ2-1,-,CSVDPSGRLSYNEQFF,TGCAGCGTTGACCCTAGCGGGAGACTCTCCTACAATGAGCAGTTCTTC
TRBD2,TRBV2,TRBJ2-1,-,CASRAGLAGVGEQFF,TGTGCCAGCAGGGCGGGACTAGCGGGAGTCGGTGAGCAGTTCTTC
TRBD2,TRBV29-1,TRBJ2-7,-,CSATSGPRGEQYF,TGCAGCGCCACTAGCGGACCCCGGGGAGAGCAGTACTTC
-,TRBV4-2,TRBJ1-2,-,CASSRGQGHGYTF,TGTGCCAGCAGCCGGGGGCAAGGGCATGGCTACACCTTC